This T cell receptor (beta chain) was retrieved from a study of blood T cell repertoires in COVID-19. Study overall: The United States, Italy and Spain supplied acute and convalescent COVID-19 samples.

This clone was counted between two and nine times. Produced via immunoSEQ multiplex PCR; TCRdb's table is partial and in-frame only. The sample consists of roughly 220,000 clones, about 90% of them appearing once. This CDR3 has 16 amino acids. Germline V lookup: CDR1 MGHRA, CDR2 YSYEKL. V gave up 2 bases and J gave up 9 bases; unmatched junction bases: 6. Sequenced material: PBMCs or T cells enriched from blood (not recorded which). This TCR came from a woman aged 45 to 65 with acute COVID-19. The chain has TRBV4-1 and TRBJ2-2, with 13 bases lining up with TRBD2. The CDR3 here is CASSQQGTSGIRELFF. CDR3 bases: TGCGCCAGCAGCCAACAAGGGACTAGCGGGATTCGGGAGCTGTTTTTT.